These 24 T cell receptor beta chains were all obtained from the same sample, sequenced in a study of spatial heterogeneity in lung cancer. Study-wide findings and caveats: Tracking of tumor mutation counts was seen in expanded intratumoral alpha and beta TCR counts.

Time point indicated: sample taken at primary tumor resection. Antigens for these TCRs are unknown. Using its own MiXCR run on the 5' RACE reads, TCRdb lists one record per CDR3 protein. There are fewer than 7,500 distinct CDR3 sequences in the sample; under 20% occur only once, and 10% to 15% lies in the top ten. The material sequenced was lung tumor tissue, taken at surgery. The receptor set was obtained from a female donor with early-stage non-small cell lung cancer.

By its share, this clonotype is medium-sized. V usage is TRBV12-3 or TRBV12-4 and J usage is TRBJ2-1; 15 bases are shared with TRBD2. This CDR3 spans 16 amino acids. V shed 5 bases and J 11 bases; nucleotides not matched to a gene: 10. In DNA form, the CDR3 reads TGTGCCAGCAGTCTCAGGACTAGCGGGGGGGTACAGAAGCAGTTCTTC. As protein: CASSLRTSGGVQKQFF.

The gene calls are TRBV19 and TRBJ2-5, with 12 positions matching TRBD1. The CDR3 runs 15 residues. Germline-derived CDR1 and CDR2 are LNHDA and SQIVND (reference sequence). With V trimmed by 3 bases and J by 5 bases, 4 bases remained unmatched. The CDR3: CASSIRDRGPETQYF. The CDR3 bases are TGTGCCAGTAGTATCCGGGACAGGGGGCCGGAGACCCAGTACTTC.

This chain joins TRBV6-9 and TRBJ1-5; no clear D gene. Germline V gene lookup returns CDR1 MNHGY and CDR2 SVAAGI. V lost 2 bases and J lost 0, with 29 bases in between. This CDR3 comprises 22 residues. CDR3 bases: TGTGCCAGCAGTTATGGTGGACCCGGTCCGCGCGCGGGATGGCATAGCAATCAGCCCCAGCATTTT. Its translation is CASSYGGPGPRAGWHSNQPQHF.

This clonotype showed up just once. The chain combines TRBV6-5 with TRBJ2-1, with 9 bases identical to TRBD2. CDR3 length: 16 amino acids. Germline CDR1 reads MNHEY; CDR2 reads SVGAGI. The trim removed 0 bases at V and 7 bases at J, leaving 7 bases unmatched. This chain's CDR3 is CASSYSIASGANEQFF. The CDR3, as DNA: TGTGCCAGCAGTTACTCGATTGCTAGCGGGGCGAATGAGCAGTTCTTC.

The CDR3 region has the DNA TGCAGCGTTGAAGGCGGGGAGATTAGCACAGATACGCAGTATTTT. This gives the protein CSVEGGEISTDTQYF. The chain has TRBV29-1 and TRBJ2-3; perhaps TRBD2 as D (6 bases). Per germline, CDR1 SQVTM and CDR2 ANQGSEA. CDR3 size: 15 residues. V dropped 1 base and J dropped 0 bases, with 11 bases sitting between them.

By proportion, this clonotype is medium-sized (0.01 to 0.1%). This chain connects TRBV10-3 to TRBJ2-7, with D unclear. The CDR3 has 12 residues. The V and J ends lost 4 bases and 2 bases respectively, with 6 bases between them. Germline V gene lookup returns CDR1 ENHRY and CDR2 SYGVKD. CDR3 nucleotide sequence: TGTGCCATCAGTGCCAGGCCCTACGAGCAGTACTTC. Amino acids: CAISARPYEQYF.

This clonotype has just a few counts. The chain combines TRBV4-1 with TRBJ1-6, with 8 nucleotides matching TRBD1. The germline V gene encodes CDR1 MGHRA and CDR2 YSYEKL. V lost 6 bases to trimming and J lost 5 bases; unmatched junction nucleotides: 6. There are 15 residues in the CDR3. Written as DNA, the CDR3 is TGCGCCAGCAGAAAAGGACAGGGAAATAATTCACCCCTCCACTTT. Translating it yields CASRKGQGNNSPLHF.

The chain is built from TRBV20-1 and TRBJ1-1; 7 bases line up with TRBD1. CDR1 and CDR2 from the germline V gene are DFQATT and SNEGSKA (reference sequence). The CDR3 is made up of 15 amino acids. With V trimmed by 4 bases and J by 0 bases, 8 bases remained unmatched. CDR3 sequence reads: CSAKTGESMNTEAFF. CDR3 coding DNA: TGCAGTGCTAAAACAGGGGAGAGCATGAACACTGAAGCTTTCTTT.

There are a few counts of this clonotype. The V call is TRBV6-5, the J call TRBJ1-5; the D gene is possibly TRBD1 (6 bases). Germline V gives CDR1 MNHEY, CDR2 SVGAGI. This CDR3 is built from 14 residues. The ends were cut back, 4 bases at V and 6 bases at J, with 13 bases in the middle. This chain's CDR3 is CASSSGGGSQPQHF. CDR3 in DNA: TGTGCCAGCAGTTCCGGAGGGGGGTCTCAGCCCCAGCATTTT.

This clonotype was seen only a few times. The chain links TRBV5-1 to TRBJ1-4, with 8 bases that match TRBD1. The CDR3 totals 14 residues. The junction had 8 bases not matched to a gene; V was cut back by 5 bases and J by 8 bases. CDR1 and CDR2 from the germline V gene are SGHRS and YFSETQ. CDR3 amino acids: CASSLQGAREKLFF. CDR3 in DNA: TGCGCCAGCAGTTTGCAGGGGGCCAGGGAAAAACTGTTTTTT.

The rearrangement joins TRBV12-3 or TRBV12-4 to TRBJ1-1; TRBD1 is a possible D gene (6 bases). Trimming pared 3 bases from V and 6 bases from J, leaving 11 bases between. The CDR3 extends over 13 amino acids. The CDR3 is CASSFIGGSEAFF. The CDR3 region has the DNA TGTGCCAGCAGTTTCATAGGGGGATCTGAAGCTTTCTTT.

The sample holds a few counts of this clonotype. The rearrangement links TRBV5-1 to TRBJ2-5; TRBD2 agrees at 8 bases. The V and J ends lost 4 bases and 3 bases, in that order; junction bases with no gene match: 8. The CDR3 length is 15 residues. Per the germline V gene, CDR1 is SGHRS and CDR2 is YFSETQ. CDR3 region: CASSPGGARKETQYF. CDR3 sequence (DNA): TGCGCCAGCAGCCCCGGGGGGGCCAGAAAAGAGACCCAGTACTTC.

There are a few counts of this clonotype. This chain connects TRBV19 to TRBJ1-1; no clear D. With 6 bases removed from V and 0 bases from J, the gap between germline ends came to 11 bases. The CDR3 consists of 14 residues. Germline V gene data show CDR1 as LNHDA and CDR2 as SQIVND (reference sequence). CDR3 amino acids: CASRAWAMNTEAFF. The DNA for the CDR3 is TGTGCCAGTAGAGCATGGGCCATGAACACTGAAGCTTTCTTT.

The chain is built from TRBV5-1 and TRBJ2-2; D unclear. Per the germline V gene, CDR1 is SGHRS and CDR2 is YFSETQ. V was shortened by 4 bases and J by 1 base, with 8 bases between the two germline ends. The CDR3 spans 14 residues. The CDR3 is CASSRTVNTGELFF. DNA for the CDR3: TGCGCCAGCAGCAGGACGGTGAACACCGGGGAGCTGTTTTTT.

V and J are TRBV7-2 and TRBJ2-7; a weak D match, TRBD1 (5 bases). The CDR3 totals 14 residues. The V gene's germline CDR1 is SGHTA and CDR2 FQGNSA. Trimming removed 1 base at V and 3 bases at J, with 10 bases between. In DNA, the CDR3 is TGTGCCAGCAGCTTAGTTGCGACAGTCTACGAGCAGTACTTC. This translates into CASSLVATVYEQYF.

Within the sample, this clonotype is medium-sized. The J gene is TRBJ1-5, the V gene TRBV28, with D uncertain. The V and J ends lost 4 bases and 6 bases respectively, with 13 bases between them. The CDR3 is made up of 14 amino acids. Germline assignment: CDR1 MDHEN and CDR2 SYDVKM. CDR3 protein: CASSSTAGSQPQHF. CDR3 DNA: TGTGCCAGCAGTTCCACTGCGGGGAGTCAGCCCCAGCATTTT.

This clonotype was recorded only once. This chain connects TRBV4-2 to TRBJ2-7; 7 nucleotides line up with TRBD2. CDR1 and CDR2 from the germline V gene are LGHNA and YNFKEQ. The CDR3 is made up of 19 amino acids. The junction had 17 bases not matched to a gene; V was cut back by 1 base and J by 2 bases. CDR3 in DNA: TGTGCCAGCAGCCAAGTCCCTAGCGGATCCTTGGGGGTCCCCTACGAGCAGTACTTC. Residues: CASSQVPSGSLGVPYEQYF.

This clonotype was seen a few times. J is TRBJ1-5 and V is TRBV6-5, with TRBD1 as a possible D gene (6 bases). From germline, CDR1 is MNHEY and CDR2 SVGAGI. CDR3 size: 14 residues. With 0 bases removed from V and 8 bases from J, the gap between germline ends came to 11 bases. CDR3 sequence (DNA): TGTGCCAGCAGTTACTCGACCGGGGGCAAGCCCCAGCATTTT. It yields the protein CASSYSTGGKPQHF.

Details on this clonotype: This may stem from a read error, because a much larger clone lies one nucleotide away. The V and J genes are TRBV27 and TRBJ2-6, with 8 bases that match TRBD1. The CDR3 is 19 amino acids. The trim removed 1 base at V and 0 bases at J, leaving 8 bases unmatched. Germline V CDR1 and CDR2: MNHEY, SMNVEV (reference sequence). The DNA for the CDR3 is TGTGCCAGCAGTTTATACAAGGGACAGGCAAGCTCTGGGGCCAACGTCCTGACTTTC. Protein sequence: CASSLYKGQASSGANVLTF.

This clonotype has only a few counts. CDR3 sequence: CASSRGQLSTNEKLFF. CDR3 DNA: TGCGCCAGCAGCCGGGGACAGCTATCAACTAATGAAAAACTGTTTTTT. The genes are TRBV5-1 and TRBJ1-4, with 7 bases lining up with TRBD1. The CDR3 length is 16 residues. Trimming cost V 4 bases and J 0 bases; bases outside gene matches: 6. Per germline, CDR1 SGHRS and CDR2 YFSETQ.

This clonotype counts as medium-sized. J is TRBJ1-1 and V is TRBV6-2 or TRBV6-3, with 8 bases lining up with TRBD1. Germline trimming cut 3 bases from V and 4 bases from J; bases unmatched to any gene: 4. CDR3 length: 14 amino acids. The germline V gene has CDR1 MNHEY and CDR2 SVGEGT. Here the CDR3 reads CASSYQGAGTEAFF. DNA for the CDR3: TGTGCCAGCAGTTATCAGGGGGCCGGCACTGAAGCTTTCTTT.

Relative to its sample, this clonotype is medium-sized (0.01 to 0.1%). CDR3 loop: CASSANDRAGAFF. The CDR3 DNA sequence: TGTGCCAGCAGCGCAAACGACAGGGCGGGAGCTTTCTTT. The J gene is TRBJ1-1, the V gene TRBV9; TRBD1 matches 7 bases. Germline CDR1 SGDLS, CDR2 YYNGEE. V gave up 3 bases and J gave up 10 bases; unmatched junction bases: 9. This CDR3 contains 13 residues.

On this clonotype: Compared with germline, one end of the junction differs, possibly owing to a read error. The chain carries TRBV20-1 and TRBJ2-3; 13 bases are a match to TRBD2. Looked up from germline, CDR1 is DFQATT and CDR2 is SNEGSKA (reference sequence). The CDR3 totals 14 residues. This CDR3 is CSAKLAGGSDTLYF. CDR3 DNA sequence: TGCAGTGCTAAACTAGCGGGGGGGTCAGATACGCTGTATTTT.

V gene TRBV4-3 combines with J gene TRBJ2-5; no clear D gene. Germline CDR1 reads LGHNA; CDR2 reads YSLEER. V was trimmed by 0 bases and J by 1 base, leaving 9 bases between them. This CDR3 is 15 amino acids long. CDR3 protein: CASSQDSWGQETQYF. CDR3 DNA: TGCGCCAGCAGCCAAGATAGCTGGGGCCAAGAGACCCAGTACTTC.